This T cell receptor beta chain comes out of a study of blood T cells in healthy people across ages. Notes on the study in general: It was the long-lived donors that had more naive CD4+ cells and higher diversity than aged donors.

The use of a sample-barcoded 5' primer and a J-beta primer mix characterized a second PCR of roughly 6 to 11 cycles. Every cDNA molecule carried a tag from a template-switch adaptor bearing 12 random nucleotides. TCRdb reprocessed the 5' RACE reads with MiXCR, giving one entry per CDR3 protein. The data contain 1,800,000 or so distinct CDR3 sequences, about two fifths of them seen just once; the ten biggest clones take up roughly 23%. Worth noting for this clonotype: Its antigen remains unknown.

Trimming stripped 2 bases from V and 3 bases from J, with 13 bases between. The germline V gene encodes CDR1 MGHRA and CDR2 YSYEKL. This CDR3 spans 15 amino acids. Peripheral blood from each donor was collected in a volume of about 9.9 milliliters. Total RNA, at least 5 micrograms per sample, was extracted from PBMCs. The sample was blood. The genes are TRBV4-1 and TRBJ1-1; possible D gene TRBD1, 5 bases. The clonotype was recovered from a human donor in good health. The CDR3 reads CASSQRGGRDTEAFF. CDR3 nucleotide sequence: TGCGCCAGCAGCCAACGGGGGGGAAGGGACACTGAAGCTTTCTTT.